The clone carrying this TCR beta chain was seen ten or more times. The target antigen is unknown. The CDR3 sequence is 16 residues long. Trimming cost V 0 bases and J 2 bases, with 16 bases left between them. Germline CDR1 DFQATT, CDR2 SNEGSKA (reference sequence). Specified time point: sample taken at primary tumor resection. The sequenced material consisted of unsorted whole RNA from tumor, nontumor lung or frozen PBMC. TCRdb independently ran MiXCR on the 5' RACE reads; one entry per CDR3 protein. Of tens of thousands of distinct CDR3 sequences in the sample, roughly 5.6% are singletons; the top ten hold more than 25%. The sample originates from a study of spatial heterogeneity in lung cancer. Study-level results: At resection, ubiquitous expanded tumor TCRs appeared in blood more than at follow-up.

This clonotype was sampled from a female donor with early-stage non-small cell lung cancer. The source material was PBMCs, sampled at surgery. The V gene is TRBV20-1, the J gene TRBJ1-1; D remains ambiguous. The CDR3 nucleotides read TGCAGTGCTAGAGATCGTTTAGGACTCTTTAACACTGAAGCTTTCTTT. Its translation: CSARDRLGLFNTEAFF.